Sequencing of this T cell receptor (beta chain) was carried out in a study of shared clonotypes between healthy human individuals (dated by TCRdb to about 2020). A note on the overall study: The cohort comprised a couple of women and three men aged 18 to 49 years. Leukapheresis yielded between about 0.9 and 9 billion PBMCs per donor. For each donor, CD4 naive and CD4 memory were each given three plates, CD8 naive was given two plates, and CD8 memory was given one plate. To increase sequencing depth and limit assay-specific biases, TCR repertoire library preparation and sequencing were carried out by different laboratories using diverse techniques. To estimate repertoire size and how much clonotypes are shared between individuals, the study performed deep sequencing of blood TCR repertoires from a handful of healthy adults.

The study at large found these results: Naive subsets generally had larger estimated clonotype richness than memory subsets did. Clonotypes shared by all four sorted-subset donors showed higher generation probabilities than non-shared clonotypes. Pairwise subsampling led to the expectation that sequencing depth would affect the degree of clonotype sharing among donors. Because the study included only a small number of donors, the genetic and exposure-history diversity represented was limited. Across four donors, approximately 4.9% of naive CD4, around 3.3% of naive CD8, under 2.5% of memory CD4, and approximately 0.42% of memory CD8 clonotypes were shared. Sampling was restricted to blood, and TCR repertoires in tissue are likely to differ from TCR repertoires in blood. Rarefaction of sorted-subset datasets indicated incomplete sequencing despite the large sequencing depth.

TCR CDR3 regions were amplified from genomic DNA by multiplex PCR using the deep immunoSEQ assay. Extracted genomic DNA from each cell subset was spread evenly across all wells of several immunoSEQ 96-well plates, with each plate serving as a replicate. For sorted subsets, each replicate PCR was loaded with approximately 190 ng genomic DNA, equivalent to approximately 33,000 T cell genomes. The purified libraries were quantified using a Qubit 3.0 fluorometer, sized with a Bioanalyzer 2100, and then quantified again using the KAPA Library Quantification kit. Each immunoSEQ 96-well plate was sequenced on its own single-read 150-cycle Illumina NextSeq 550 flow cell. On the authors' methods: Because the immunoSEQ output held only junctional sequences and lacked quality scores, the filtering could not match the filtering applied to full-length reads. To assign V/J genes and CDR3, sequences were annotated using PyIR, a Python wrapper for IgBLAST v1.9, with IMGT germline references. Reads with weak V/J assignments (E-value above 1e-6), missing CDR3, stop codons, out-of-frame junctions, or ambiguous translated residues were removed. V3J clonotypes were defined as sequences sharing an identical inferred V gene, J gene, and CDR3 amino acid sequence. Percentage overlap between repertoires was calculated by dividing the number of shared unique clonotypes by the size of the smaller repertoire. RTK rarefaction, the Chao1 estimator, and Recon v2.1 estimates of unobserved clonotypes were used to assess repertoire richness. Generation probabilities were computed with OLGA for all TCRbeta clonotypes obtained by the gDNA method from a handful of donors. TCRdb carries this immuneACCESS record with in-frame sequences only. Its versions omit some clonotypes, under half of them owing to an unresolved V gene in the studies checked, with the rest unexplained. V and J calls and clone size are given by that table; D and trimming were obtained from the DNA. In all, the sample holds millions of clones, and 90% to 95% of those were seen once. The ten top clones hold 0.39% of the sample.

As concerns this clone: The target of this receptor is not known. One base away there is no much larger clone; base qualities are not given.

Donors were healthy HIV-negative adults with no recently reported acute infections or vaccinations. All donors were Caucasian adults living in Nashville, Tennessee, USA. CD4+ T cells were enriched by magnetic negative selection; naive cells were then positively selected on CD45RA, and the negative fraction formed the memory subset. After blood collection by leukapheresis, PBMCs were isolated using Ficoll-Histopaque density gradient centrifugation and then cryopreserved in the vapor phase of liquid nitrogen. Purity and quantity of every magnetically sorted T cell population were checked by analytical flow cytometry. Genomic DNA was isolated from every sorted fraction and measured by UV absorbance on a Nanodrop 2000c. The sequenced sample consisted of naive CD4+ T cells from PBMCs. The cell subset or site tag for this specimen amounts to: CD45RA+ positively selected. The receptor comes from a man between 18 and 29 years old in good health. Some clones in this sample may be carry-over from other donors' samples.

The bases read TGTGCCAGCAGTCCCGGGACAGGGGGTTTCTACGAGCAGTACTTC. Its coded protein is CASSPGTGGFYEQYF. The chain couples TRBV28 to TRBJ2-7; TRBD1 lines up with 11 middle nucleotides. From its cysteine to its phenylalanine, the CDR3 spans 15 amino acids. Just the 45-base CDR3 DNA is kept, in frame starting at base 1. CDR1 and CDR2 (MDHEN, SYDVKM) derive from the germline V gene. At the junction V is shortened by 5 bases and J by 3 bases; bases outside the gene matches: 6.